Listed below are T cell receptor beta chains from one sample, sequenced in a study of IL-32 and malignant T cell survival in cutaneous lymphoma. The assay was immunoSEQ multiplex PCR, and TCRdb's table has in-frame clones only and misses some. The repertoire includes more than 850 clones, 84% of them detected once, and 0.67% sits in the top ten. This sample comprised blood, obtained on day 0. The receptors stem from a human donor with cutaneous T cell lymphoma. CDR3s include the opening cysteine and the closing phenylalanine or tryptophan. A D gene is named only where the DNA matches it firmly. Size tells how often a clone was seen (once, few, many) or the class of an expanded clone, and some rows leave it out.

d_call j_call clone_size v_call cdr3_aa cdr3_nt
NA TRBJ1-2 NA TRBV10-2 CASSHERRYGYTF TGCGCCAGCAGCCACGAACGACGATATGGCTACACCTTC
NA TRBJ1-2 NA TRBV9 CASSPRGRGSRTNYGYTF TGTGCCAGCAGCCCTAGGGGTCGGGGGAGCCGAACTAACTATGGCTACACCTTC
NA TRBJ2-6 NA TRBV7-9 CASSFGWGAGANVLTF TGTGCCAGCAGCTTCGGTTGGGGTGCTGGGGCCAACGTCCTGACTTTC
NA TRBJ2-7 few TRBV10-3 CATLDDYEQYF TGTGCCACGTTGGACGACTACGAGCAGTACTTC
TRBD1 TRBJ2-4 once TRBV6-6 CASSYGGQSNIQYF TGTGCCAGCAGTTACGGGGGACAGTCAAACATTCAGTACTTC
NA TRBJ2-7 NA TRBV5-5 CASSLAVGKPIPYEQYF TGTGCCAGCAGCTTGGCCGTAGGGAAACCCATACCCTACGAGCAGTACTTC
TRBD2 TRBJ2-3 NA TRBV30 CAWRERGSTDTQYF TGTGCCTGGAGAGAGCGGGGAAGCACAGATACGCAGTATTTT
NA TRBJ2-1 NA TRBV7-9 CASSLLAGEPGNEQFF TGTGCCAGCAGCTTACTCGCCGGGGAGCCTGGGAATGAGCAGTTCTTC
TRBD1 TRBJ2-7 NA TRBV13 CASSPQHRGPSYEQYF TGTGCCAGCAGCCCGCAACACAGGGGTCCCTCCTACGAGCAGTACTTC
TRBD1 TRBJ2-1 NA TRBV5-1 CASSADRGPSSYNEQFF TGCGCCAGCAGCGCCGACAGGGGACCGAGCTCCTACAATGAGCAGTTCTTC
NA TRBJ1-5 NA TRBV6-6 CASSYDRPPQHF TGTGCCAGCAGTTACGACCGGCCGCCCCAGCATTTT
TRBD2 TRBJ2-1 NA TRBV2 CASEPGLAGAYYNEQFF TGTGCCAGCGAACCGGGACTAGCGGGGGCCTATTACAATGAGCAGTTCTTC
TRBD1 TRBJ1-2 few TRBV27 CASSMKPGGYGYTF TGTGCCAGCAGTATGAAGCCAGGGGGCTATGGCTACACCTTC
TRBD2 TRBJ2-1 NA TRBV14 CASSSRLAGYNEQFF TGTGCCAGCAGCTCACGACTAGCGGGCTACAATGAGCAGTTCTTC
TRBD2 TRBJ2-5 NA TRBV7-7 CASSPLAGGQETQYF TGTGCCAGCAGCCCCTTAGCGGGGGGTCAAGAGACCCAGTACTTC
NA TRBJ2-2 once TRBV10-3 CATETGESNTGELFF TGTGCCACCGAGACAGGTGAATCGAACACCGGGGAGCTGTTTTTT
NA TRBJ2-4 NA TRBV5-6 CASSHVRALAKNIQYF TGTGCCAGCAGCCACGTCCGGGCACTAGCCAAAAACATTCAGTACTTC
NA TRBJ2-1 NA TRBV11-2 CASSLTHNSYNEQFF TGTGCCAGCAGCTTAACCCATAATAGCTACAATGAGCAGTTCTTC
NA TRBJ1-6 few TRBV19 CASSIGGSDNSPLHF TGTGCCAGTAGTATAGGCGGCAGTGATAATTCACCCCTCCACTTT
TRBD2 TRBJ2-2 NA TRBV28 CASSPRLAGATGELFF TGTGCCAGCAGTCCCCGGCTAGCGGGGGCCACCGGGGAGCTGTTTTTT
NA TRBJ1-2 NA TRBV29-1 CSVEGQVTNYGYTF TGCAGCGTTGAAGGACAGGTCACTAACTATGGCTACACCTTC
NA TRBJ2-7 NA TRBV5-6 CASSLSGPIYEQYF TGTGCCAGCAGCCTCTCGGGACCGATCTACGAGCAGTACTTC
TRBD2 TRBJ2-1 NA TRBV12-5 CASGSPSGGGVNEQFF TGTGCTAGTGGTTCACCTAGCGGGGGGGGTGTGAATGAGCAGTTCTTC
NA TRBJ2-1 NA TRBV6-4 CASSAGLLNEQFF TGTGCCAGCAGTGCGGGACTGCTCAATGAGCAGTTCTTC
TRBD1 TRBJ2-1 NA TRBV27 CASSRPGTGGTSAIMDEQFF TGTGCCAGCAGTCGTCCCGGGACAGGGGGAACTTCGGCGATTATGGATGAGCAGTTCTTC
NA TRBJ2-2 NA TRBV5-1 CASSQTANTGELFF TGCGCCAGCAGCCAGACTGCGAACACCGGGGAGCTGTTTTTT
NA TRBJ2-1 NA TRBV5-6 CASSLARFSYNEQFF TGTGCCAGCAGCTTGGCAAGGTTCTCCTACAATGAGCAGTTCTTC
TRBD2 TRBJ2-7 NA TRBV7-9 CASSLTSVLYEQYF TGTGCCAGCAGTTTGACTAGCGTCCTCTACGAGCAGTACTTC
NA TRBJ1-6 NA TRBV4-3 CASSQGQGNSPLHF TGCGCCAGCAGCCAAGGTCAGGGGAATTCACCCCTCCACTTT
NA TRBJ1-5 NA TRBV5-8 CASSWGAQPQHF TGTGCCAGCAGCTGGGGGGCACAGCCCCAGCATTTT
NA TRBJ1-4 few TRBV7-9 CASTTEATNEKLFF TGTGCCAGCACCACGGAGGCAACTAATGAAAAACTGTTTTTT
NA TRBJ1-6 few TRBV25-1 CASSDDSPLHF TGTGCCAGCAGTGACGACTCACCCCTCCACTTT
NA TRBJ2-2 NA TRBV7-8 CASSLQGIETGELFF TGTGCCAGCAGCTTACAGGGTATTGAAACCGGGGAGCTGTTTTTT